This T cell receptor (beta chain) was found in a study of human CD8 memory T cell subsets. The study's findings and limits: Stem-like memory T cell repertoires barely overlapped those of precursor exhausted T cells. A similarly high level of diversity characterized stem-like memory and precursor exhausted T cells, unlike effector memory cells.

TCR beta was sequenced from UMI-tagged 5' RACE libraries. TCRdb reprocessed the 5' RACE reads, keeping one entry per CDR3 protein, no DNA. The listing records some 7,000 distinct CDR3 sequences. CDR1 and CDR2 (germline): MNHEY, SMNVEV (reference sequence). This CDR3 is 15 amino acids long. It was negative magnetic separation that enriched the total CD8+ T cells. As for this clonotype: Its antigen is not known.

Sample: CD8+ T cells from PBMCs. The TCR was taken from a human donor in good health. The rearrangement links TRBV27 to TRBJ1-1; TCRdb indicates TRBD1, and absent DNA this call remains unverified. CDR3: CASSPGTGGVPEAFF.